Given below is one T cell receptor beta chain in context. Its antigen target is currently unknown. Base qualities were left out, and no much larger clone turns up one base away. The time point label for this specimen denotes: baseline before first vaccination. Samples from vaccinated people were obtained from the UK trials COV001 and COV002, which included a single-blind randomized controlled phase 2/3 trial of AZD1222 (ChAdOx1 nCoV-19) in healthy adults. For TCRbeta chain sequencing, PBMC samples from trial participants were taken at day 0 and at day 28 after the second dose. This sample stems from a study of T cell responses to AZD1222 COVID-19 vaccine (dated by TCRdb to 2020 to 2022). The study in broad terms: AZD1222 recipients given second doses at about 4 weeks or at about 12 weeks were pooled, since spike-specific TCR depth and breadth were not found to differ between the two schedules. TCR sequencing covered some 240 trial participants: 207 given two doses of AZD1222 and around 26 given two doses of MenACWY control vaccine. Trial participants were enrolled by age into 18-55, 56-69 and 70-plus year subgroups, with approximately 150, 30 and 60 TCR-sequenced participants respectively. The paper's findings and limits, for the study overall: CD4 TCRs associated with the vaccine covered the entire spike protein, and the dominant responses were in regions 160-218 and 743-854. Participants were mostly white British and included more females than males, and it was suggested by the authors that clonal diversity may have been underestimated. A significant rise in spike-specific TCR breadth and depth was observed after two AZD1222 doses relative to day 0 and relative to MenACWY recipients. Nearly half of unique spike-specific TCRs reportedly recognized epitopes outside regions mutated in the B.1.351 and B.1.1.7 variants. Only a handful of AZD1222 recipients were SARS-CoV-2 seropositive at baseline, limiting conclusions about previously exposed vaccinees. Because no day 14 peak-response samples were available, the repertoires could be characterized only after the peak T cell response. In the small 56-69-year group, the increase in depth fell short of significance, most likely because of low power.

CDR1 and CDR2, looked up from the germline V gene, are MGHDK and SYGVNS. The junction shows trimming of 4 bases on V and 5 bases on J, plus 23 bases between the germline ends. Counted from cysteine to phenylalanine, this CDR3 has 18 amino acids. Kept here is only the CDR3 DNA, which spans 54 bases and is read in frame from base 1. The CDR3 regions of human TCRbeta chains were subjected to immunosequencing. Per the original workflow: TCRs in the repertoires were matched against a reference library of SARS-CoV-2-specific TCRs that had been generated with the MIRA antigen-specificity platform. Breadth was defined as the fraction of unique TCRs that were SARS-CoV-2-associated. Depth was defined as the fraction of total T cells that were SARS-CoV-2-associated. Using the MIRA data, every spike-specific TCR was mapped to the spike region that the TCR reacted to and assigned to either a CD4 or a CD8 class. Log10-transformed breadth and depth values were compared by one-way ANOVA with Sidak's multiple comparisons tests. TCRdb holds this immuneACCESS table with in-frame rearrangements only. Some clones are missing; in checked studies, unresolved V genes explain under half, and the rest has no known cause. Clone size and V and J calls were adopted from that table, with D and trimming inferred from the DNA. This sample gives tens of thousands of clones in total; roughly 84% of them show up just once. The ten largest account for 24% of the sample.

The sample here was peripheral blood, taken on day 0 of AZD1222 vaccination. The rearrangement combines TRBV25-1 with TRBJ2-2, with TRBD2 as a weak D call on 6 bases. The TCR originated in an adult in good health. The sequenced DNA is TGTGCCAGCAGTGCGAATCTCCGGGACTCCTTGAGGACCGGGGAGCTGTTTTTT. The resulting protein is CASSANLRDSLRTGELFF.